The rows below give T cell receptor beta chains drawn from one sample of a study of blood T cell repertoires in COVID-19. TCRdb's table, derived via immunoSEQ multiplex PCR, lists solely in-frame clones and lacks some. The sample has some 150,000 clones; approximately 84% are singletons. Sequenced input: peripheral blood. The receptor set was obtained from a man in his 70s with acute or convalescent COVID-19. CDR3s include the opening cysteine and the closing phenylalanine or tryptophan. The order of the fields is clone size, J gene, D gene, CDR3 length, V gene, CDR3 DNA, CDR3 protein. D genes are given only for firm matches. Clone size appears in some rows only: once, few, many, or a class for an expanded clone.

clone size: few; J gene: TRBJ1-2; D gene: NA; CDR3 length: 14; V gene: TRBV12-5; CDR3 DNA: TGTGCTAGTGGTTTGGGGACAGTCAATGGTGGCTACACCTTC; CDR3 protein: CASGLGTVNGGYTF
clone size: NA; J gene: TRBJ1-2; D gene: NA; CDR3 length: 12; V gene: TRBV28; CDR3 DNA: TGTGCCAGCAGTTTCCGGGATCGAGGCTACACCTTC; CDR3 protein: CASSFRDRGYTF
clone size: NA; J gene: TRBJ1-5; D gene: TRBD1; CDR3 length: 15; V gene: TRBV5-1; CDR3 DNA: TGCGCCAGCAGCTTGGAGGGACAGGGGTATCAGCCCCAGCATTTT; CDR3 protein: CASSLEGQGYQPQHF
clone size: NA; J gene: TRBJ1-1; D gene: NA; CDR3 length: 14; V gene: TRBV3-1/TRBV3-2; CDR3 DNA: TGTGCCAGCAGCCAAGGTTTCAGGGGAACTGAAGCTTTCTTT; CDR3 protein: CASSQGFRGTEAFF
clone size: NA; J gene: TRBJ2-1; D gene: NA; CDR3 length: 12; V gene: TRBV7-6; CDR3 DNA: TGTGCCAGCAGCCGGACTAACAATGAGCAGTTCTTC; CDR3 protein: CASSRTNNEQFF
clone size: NA; J gene: TRBJ1-3; D gene: NA; CDR3 length: 15; V gene: TRBV11-3; CDR3 DNA: TGTGCCAGCAGCTTAGGGCTTCTTTCTGGAAACACCATATATTTT; CDR3 protein: CASSLGLLSGNTIYF
clone size: NA; J gene: TRBJ1-2; D gene: NA; CDR3 length: 13; V gene: TRBV7-9; CDR3 DNA: TGTGCCAGCAGCCCACTATCATCGGGAGGCTACACCTTC; CDR3 protein: CASSPLSSGGYTF
clone size: NA; J gene: TRBJ1-1; D gene: NA; CDR3 length: 15; V gene: TRBV9; CDR3 DNA: TGTGCCAGCAGCGGATCAGGCTTCCCGAACACTGAAGCTTTCTTT; CDR3 protein: CASSGSGFPNTEAFF
clone size: NA; J gene: TRBJ2-3; D gene: NA; CDR3 length: 15; V gene: TRBV6-5; CDR3 DNA: TGTGCCAGCAGTTACTCGCCAGGGCAAACAGATACGCAGTATTTT; CDR3 protein: CASSYSPGQTDTQYF
clone size: NA; J gene: TRBJ1-2; D gene: NA; CDR3 length: 14; V gene: TRBV11-2; CDR3 DNA: TGTGCCAGCAGCCCCCAGCGGTCTGGCTATGGCTACACCTTC; CDR3 protein: CASSPQRSGYGYTF
clone size: NA; J gene: TRBJ1-2; D gene: NA; CDR3 length: 14; V gene: TRBV15; CDR3 DNA: TGTGCCACCAGCAGAGATCAGGATAACTATGGCTACACCTTC; CDR3 protein: CATSRDQDNYGYTF
clone size: many; J gene: TRBJ2-2; D gene: TRBD1; CDR3 length: 16; V gene: TRBV6-1; CDR3 DNA: TGTGCCAGCAGTGGGGGACAGGCCCGACAAACCGGGGAGCTGTTTTTT; CDR3 protein: CASSGGQARQTGELFF
clone size: NA; J gene: TRBJ2-7; D gene: TRBD1; CDR3 length: 16; V gene: TRBV7-3; CDR3 DNA: TGTGCCAGCAGCTTAACCCCGCGACAGGGTGGGTACGAGCAGTACTTC; CDR3 protein: CASSLTPRQGGYEQYF
clone size: NA; J gene: TRBJ1-1; D gene: NA; CDR3 length: 13; V gene: TRBV18; CDR3 DNA: TGTGCCAGCTCACCAAGCGCCTTTCCGGAAGCTTTCTTT; CDR3 protein: CASSPSAFPEAFF
clone size: NA; J gene: TRBJ2-4; D gene: TRBD2; CDR3 length: 16; V gene: TRBV5-1; CDR3 DNA: TGCGCCAGCAGCTTGAGCGGACTAGCTTGGGGAAACATTCAGTACTTC; CDR3 protein: CASSLSGLAWGNIQYF
clone size: NA; J gene: TRBJ2-1; D gene: TRBD2; CDR3 length: 16; V gene: TRBV19; CDR3 DNA: TGTGCCAGTAGTATCGACGGACTAGCGGGACGCAATGAGCAGTTCTTC; CDR3 protein: CASSIDGLAGRNEQFF
clone size: NA; J gene: TRBJ2-7; D gene: NA; CDR3 length: 14; V gene: TRBV21-1; CDR3 DNA: TGTGCCAGCAGCAAACTAGCGGGAGACTACGAGCAGTACTTC; CDR3 protein: CASSKLAGDYEQYF
clone size: few; J gene: TRBJ2-7; D gene: NA; CDR3 length: 15; V gene: TRBV7-3; CDR3 DNA: TGTGCCAGCAGCCTAGGGCCGACAGACCAATACGAGCAGTACTTC; CDR3 protein: CASSLGPTDQYEQYF
clone size: NA; J gene: TRBJ2-3; D gene: NA; CDR3 length: 19; V gene: TRBV7-2; CDR3 DNA: TGTGCCAGCAGCTCCCCCGGCGGGGTTGGGCGGAGTTACACAGATACGCAGTATTTT; CDR3 protein: CASSSPGGVGRSYTDTQYF
clone size: NA; J gene: TRBJ2-2; D gene: TRBD1; CDR3 length: 15; V gene: TRBV19; CDR3 DNA: TGTGCCAGTAGTCCCGGGACAGGGGGGACCGGGGAGCTGTTTTTT; CDR3 protein: CASSPGTGGTGELFF
clone size: NA; J gene: TRBJ2-1; D gene: TRBD2; CDR3 length: 17; V gene: TRBV10-2; CDR3 DNA: TGCGCCAGCAGTGACCCGGGACTAGCGGGGGGGCCTAAGGAGCAGTTCTTC; CDR3 protein: CASSDPGLAGGPKEQFF
clone size: NA; J gene: TRBJ2-7; D gene: NA; CDR3 length: 13; V gene: TRBV7-3; CDR3 DNA: TGTGCCAGCAGCTTTTCAGGGGCAGACGAGCAGTACTTC; CDR3 protein: CASSFSGADEQYF